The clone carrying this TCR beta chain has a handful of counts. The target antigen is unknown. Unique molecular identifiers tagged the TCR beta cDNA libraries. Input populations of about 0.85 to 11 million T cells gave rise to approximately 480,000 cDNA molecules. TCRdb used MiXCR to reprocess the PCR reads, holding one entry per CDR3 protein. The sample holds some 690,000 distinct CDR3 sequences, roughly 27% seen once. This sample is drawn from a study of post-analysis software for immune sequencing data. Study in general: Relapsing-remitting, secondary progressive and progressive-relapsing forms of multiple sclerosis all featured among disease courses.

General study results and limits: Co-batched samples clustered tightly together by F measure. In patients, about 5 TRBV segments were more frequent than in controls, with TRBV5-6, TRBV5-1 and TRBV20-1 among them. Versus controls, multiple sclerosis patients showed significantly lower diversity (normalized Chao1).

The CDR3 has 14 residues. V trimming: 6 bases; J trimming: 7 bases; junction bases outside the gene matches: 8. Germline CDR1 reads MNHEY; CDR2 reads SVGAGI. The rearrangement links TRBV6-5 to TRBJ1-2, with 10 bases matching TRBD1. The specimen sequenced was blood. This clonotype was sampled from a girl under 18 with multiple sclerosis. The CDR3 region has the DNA TGTGCCAGCAGCGGACAGGGGGAGGGACGTGGCTACACCTTC. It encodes CASSGQGEGRGYTF.